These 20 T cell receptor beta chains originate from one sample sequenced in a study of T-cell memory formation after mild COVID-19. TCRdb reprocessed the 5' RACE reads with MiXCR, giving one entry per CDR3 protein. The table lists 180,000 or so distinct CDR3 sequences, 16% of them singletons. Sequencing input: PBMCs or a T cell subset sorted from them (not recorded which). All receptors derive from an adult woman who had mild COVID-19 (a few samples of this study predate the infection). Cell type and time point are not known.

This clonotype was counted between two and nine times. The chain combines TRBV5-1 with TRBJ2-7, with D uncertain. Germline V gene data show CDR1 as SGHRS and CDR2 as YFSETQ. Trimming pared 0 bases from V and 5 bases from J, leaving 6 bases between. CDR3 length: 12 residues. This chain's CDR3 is CASSLVINEQYF. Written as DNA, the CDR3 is TGCGCCAGCAGCTTGGTCATAAACGAGCAGTACTTC.

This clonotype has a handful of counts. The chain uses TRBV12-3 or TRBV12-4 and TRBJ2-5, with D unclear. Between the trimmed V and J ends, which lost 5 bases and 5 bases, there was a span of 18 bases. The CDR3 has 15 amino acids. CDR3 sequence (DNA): TGTGCCAGCAGTCGCCCCACATCGTCACGCGAGACCCAGTACTTC. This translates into CASSRPTSSRETQYF.

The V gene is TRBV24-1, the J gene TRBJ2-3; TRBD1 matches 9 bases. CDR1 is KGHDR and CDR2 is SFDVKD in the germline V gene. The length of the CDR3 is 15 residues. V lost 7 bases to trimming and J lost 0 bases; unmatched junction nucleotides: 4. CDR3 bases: TGTGCCACCAGCGGGACAGGGCGCAGCACAGATACGCAGTATTTT. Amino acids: CATSGTGRSTDTQYF.

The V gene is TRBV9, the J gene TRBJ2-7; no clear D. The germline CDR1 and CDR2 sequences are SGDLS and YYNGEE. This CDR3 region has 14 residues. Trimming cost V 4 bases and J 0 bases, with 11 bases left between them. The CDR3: CASSPQWNSYEQYF. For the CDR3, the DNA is TGTGCCAGCAGCCCCCAGTGGAACTCCTACGAGCAGTACTTC.

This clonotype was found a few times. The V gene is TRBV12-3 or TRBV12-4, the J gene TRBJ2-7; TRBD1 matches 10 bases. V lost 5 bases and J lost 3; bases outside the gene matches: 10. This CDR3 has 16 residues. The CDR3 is CASSRRPGTGVYEQYF. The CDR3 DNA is TGTGCCAGCAGTCGAAGGCCCGGGACAGGGGTCTACGAGCAGTACTTC.

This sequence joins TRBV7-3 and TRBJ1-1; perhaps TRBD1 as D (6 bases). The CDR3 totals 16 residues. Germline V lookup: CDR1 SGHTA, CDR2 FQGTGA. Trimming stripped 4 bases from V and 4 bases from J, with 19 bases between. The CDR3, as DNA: TGTGCCAGCAGCTCCCTCCCACAGGGAGTGGGCACTGAAGCTTTCTTT. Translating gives CASSSLPQGVGTEAFF.

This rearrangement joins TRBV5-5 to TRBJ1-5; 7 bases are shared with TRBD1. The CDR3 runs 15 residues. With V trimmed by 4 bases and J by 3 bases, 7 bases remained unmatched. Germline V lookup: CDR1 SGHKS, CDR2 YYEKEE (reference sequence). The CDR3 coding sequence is TGTGCCAGCAGCCCTGAGGACAGGCCCAATCAGCCCCAGCATTTT. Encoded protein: CASSPEDRPNQPQHF.

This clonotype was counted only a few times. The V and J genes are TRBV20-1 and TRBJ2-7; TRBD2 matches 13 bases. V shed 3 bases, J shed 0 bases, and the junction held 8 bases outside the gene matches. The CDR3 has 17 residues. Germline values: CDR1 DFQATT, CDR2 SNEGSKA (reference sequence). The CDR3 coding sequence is TGCAGTGCTAGCAGACTAGCGGGAGGCGGGGGCTCCTACGAGCAGTACTTC. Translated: CSASRLAGGGGSYEQYF.

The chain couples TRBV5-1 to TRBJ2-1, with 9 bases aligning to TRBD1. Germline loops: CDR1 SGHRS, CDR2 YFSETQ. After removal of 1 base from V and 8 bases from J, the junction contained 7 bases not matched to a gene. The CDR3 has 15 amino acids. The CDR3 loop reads CASSLTGQGWDEQFF. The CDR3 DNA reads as TGCGCCAGCAGCTTGACGGGACAGGGTTGGGATGAGCAGTTCTTC.

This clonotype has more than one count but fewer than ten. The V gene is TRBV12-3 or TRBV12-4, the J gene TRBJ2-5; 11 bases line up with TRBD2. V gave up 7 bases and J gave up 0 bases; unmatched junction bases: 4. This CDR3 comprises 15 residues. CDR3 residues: CASTRLAGNQETQYF. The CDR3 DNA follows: TGTGCCAGCACCCGACTAGCGGGGAACCAAGAGACCCAGTACTTC.

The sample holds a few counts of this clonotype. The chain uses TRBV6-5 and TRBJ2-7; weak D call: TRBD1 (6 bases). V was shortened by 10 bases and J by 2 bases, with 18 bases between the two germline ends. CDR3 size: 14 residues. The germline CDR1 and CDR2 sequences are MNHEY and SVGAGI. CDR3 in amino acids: CATITQGFPYEQYF. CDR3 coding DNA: TGTGCCACCATAACACAGGGATTCCCCTACGAGCAGTACTTC.

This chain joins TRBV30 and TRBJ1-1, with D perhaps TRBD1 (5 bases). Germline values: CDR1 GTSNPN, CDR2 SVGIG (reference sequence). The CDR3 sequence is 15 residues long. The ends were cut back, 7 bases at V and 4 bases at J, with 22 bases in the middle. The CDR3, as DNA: TGTGCCTCCCATGGGGGTCGGGCCCTGGGCACTGAAGCTTTCTTT. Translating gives CASHGGRALGTEAFF.

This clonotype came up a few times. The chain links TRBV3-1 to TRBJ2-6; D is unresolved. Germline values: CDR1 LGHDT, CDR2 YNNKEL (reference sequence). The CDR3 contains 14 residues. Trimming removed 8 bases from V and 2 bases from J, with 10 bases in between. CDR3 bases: TGTGCCAGCTCATTACACACTGGGGCCAACGTCCTGACTTTC. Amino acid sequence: CASSLHTGANVLTF.

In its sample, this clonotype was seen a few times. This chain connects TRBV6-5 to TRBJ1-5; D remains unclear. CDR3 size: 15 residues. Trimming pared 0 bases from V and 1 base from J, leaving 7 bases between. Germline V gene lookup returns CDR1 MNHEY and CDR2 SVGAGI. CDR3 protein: CASSYSGRSNQPQHF. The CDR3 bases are TGTGCCAGCAGTTACTCAGGGAGAAGCAATCAGCCCCAGCATTTT.

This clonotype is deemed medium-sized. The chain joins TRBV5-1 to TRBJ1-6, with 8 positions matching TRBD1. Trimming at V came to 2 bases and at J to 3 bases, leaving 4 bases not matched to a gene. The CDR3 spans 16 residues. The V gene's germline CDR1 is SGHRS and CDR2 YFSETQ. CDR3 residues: CASSFDRGGYNSPLHF. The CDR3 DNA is TGCGCCAGCAGCTTTGACAGGGGCGGCTATAATTCACCCCTCCACTTT.

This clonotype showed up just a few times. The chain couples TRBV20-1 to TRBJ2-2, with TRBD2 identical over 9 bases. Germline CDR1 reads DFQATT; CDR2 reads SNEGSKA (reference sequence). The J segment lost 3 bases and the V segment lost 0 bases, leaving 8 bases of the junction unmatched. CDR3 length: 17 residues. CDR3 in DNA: TGCAGTGCTAGAGATCGACGGATAGCGGGAGACACCGGGGAGCTGTTTTTT. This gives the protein CSARDRRIAGDTGELFF.

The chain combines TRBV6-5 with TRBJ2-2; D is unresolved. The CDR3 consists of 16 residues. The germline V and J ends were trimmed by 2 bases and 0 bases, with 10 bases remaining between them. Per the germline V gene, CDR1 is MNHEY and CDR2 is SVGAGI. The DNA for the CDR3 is TGTGCCAGCAGTTACCTACGGGCCGCGAACACCGGGGAGCTGTTTTTT. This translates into CASSYLRAANTGELFF.

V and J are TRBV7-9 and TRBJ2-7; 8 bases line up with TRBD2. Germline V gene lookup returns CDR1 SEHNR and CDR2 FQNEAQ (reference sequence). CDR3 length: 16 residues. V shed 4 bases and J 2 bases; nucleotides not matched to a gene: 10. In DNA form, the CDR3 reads TGTGCCAGCAGCTCTCGCCCCGGGACTAGAGCCTACGAGCAGTACTTC. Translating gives CASSSRPGTRAYEQYF.

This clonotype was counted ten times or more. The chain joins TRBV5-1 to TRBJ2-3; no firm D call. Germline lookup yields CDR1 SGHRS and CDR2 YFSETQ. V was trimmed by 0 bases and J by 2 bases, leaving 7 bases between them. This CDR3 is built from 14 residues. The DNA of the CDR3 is TGCGCCAGCAGCTTGGGGCCCCTCACAGATACGCAGTATTTT. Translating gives CASSLGPLTDTQYF.

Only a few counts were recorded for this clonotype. CDR3 sequence reads: CATSRDYFAVSGSYEQYF. The CDR3 DNA is TGTGCCACCAGCAGAGATTATTTTGCGGTAAGCGGCTCCTACGAGCAGTACTTC. The V gene is TRBV15, the J gene TRBJ2-7; TRBD2 might be the D (5 bases). The germline V and J ends were trimmed by 0 bases and 0 bases, with 18 bases remaining between them. Looked up from germline, CDR1 is LNHNV and CDR2 is YYDKDF (reference sequence). The CDR3 is 18 residues long.